This T cell receptor (beta chain) was retrieved from a study of blood T cell repertoires in COVID-19 (dated by TCRdb to 2018 to 2020). About the investigation overall: The collaborator samples originated in the United States, Italy and Spain and spanned the acute and convalescent phases of COVID-19. The material from the prospective study consisted of cDNA or gDNA derived from T cells, B-cell-depleted T cells, or PBMCs. Subjects who had been exposed to COVID-19, were actively infected with it, or had recovered from it provided the deeply sampled blood TCRbeta repertoires that made up the dataset. The repertoires were released in a freely available public database intended as a resource for research on the immune response to SARS-CoV-2. The samples were drawn from two sources: the first 160 participants of the ongoing ImmuneRACE study, and about 1,300 subjects contributed by 6 global collaborators. A de-identified subject ID, COVID-19 status, age in years and sex were almost always included in the sample metadata. Where available, HLA class I and class II types were taken from metadata supplied by the sample provider and were not determined by assay-based typing. Beyond this particular receptor, the publication reports: The amount of clinical and demographic metadata varied by source and participant and was provided uncurated.

Including the terminal cysteine and phenylalanine, the CDR3 comprises 14 residues. Only the CDR3 DNA is retained, 42 bases long and in frame from the first base. Here V drops 6 bases and J drops 8 bases, and the junction holds 13 bases not matched to any gene. Via the germline V gene, CDR1 is SGHRS and CDR2 YFSETQ. Regarding this clone: Its antigen specificity is not known. Within one base of it there is no much larger clone, and no base qualities were kept.

TCRbeta CDR3 regions were amplified from genomic DNA by means of the immunoSEQ Assay, a bias-controlled multiplex PCR. On the study's bioinformatics: Within the assay, amplification of reference gene primers was used to estimate how many nucleated cells each sample contained. Sequence reads were collapsed and filtered to measure the absolute abundance of every unique TCRbeta CDR3 rearrangement. For each sample, productive Simpson clonality was calculated as the square root of Simpson's diversity index over productive rearrangements. Sourced from immuneACCESS, this table was stored by TCRdb with only in-frame sequences that have V and J called. A share of the clones is absent; for the studies checked, an unresolved V gene accounts for under half, and the remainder has no known explanation. V, J and clone size are taken as reported in that table, and D and trimming were inferred from the DNA itself. The table for this sample lists about 230,000 clones; more than 65% of them were counted only once. Approximately 4.8% of the sample is taken by the ten largest.

The collaborating institutions used their own protocols to collect whole blood in K2EDTA tubes. For TCRbeta analysis, collaborator samples were shipped as frozen whole blood, as isolated PBMCs, or as DNA extracted from either sample type. Sequencing used peripheral blood. The V and J segments used are TRBV5-1 and TRBJ1-2; the central 7 bases match TRBD1. This receptor was taken from a man aged 50-59 years with active or convalescent COVID-19. The sequence in DNA is TGCGCCAGCACTCCTTCGACAGGGTCAGAGGGCTACACCTTC. This gives the protein CASTPSTGSEGYTF.